The following is a T cell receptor (beta chain) sequence with its context. Its specificity is not known. This entry is derived from a study of OX40 agonist ivuxolimab in advanced cancers. For the study at large: In this trial design, patients received ivuxolimab intravenously at 0.01 to 10 mg/kg every 2 weeks. Points from the study as a whole: Among the lowest peripheral clonal expansion occurred in 0.1-3.0 mg/kg partial responders.

Patients had blood sampled at baseline and again on cycle 4 day 1 and cycle 7 day 1. Repertoires were generated with immunoSEQ multiplex PCR, while TCRdb's copy carries only in-frame clones and drops some. The repertoire consists of about 150,000 clones, with roughly 92% occurring once and the leading ten covering about 0.31%. The V gene's germline CDR1 is SGHKS and CDR2 YYEKEE (reference sequence). This CDR3 contains 12 residues. V lost 0 bases, J lost 6 bases, and 7 bases lay in between. This chain uses TRBV5-5 with TRBJ2-7, with a possible D match to TRBD2 (5 bases). Sequencing used CD4+ or CD8+ T cells sorted from blood, obtained in a trial of the OX40 agonist ivuxolimab. This clonotype was obtained from an adult with an advanced solid tumor such as melanoma, head and neck, liver or kidney cancer. Here the CDR3 DNA reads TGTGCCAGCAGCTTGGAAGCGGCCGAGCAGTACTTC. This sequence encodes CASSLEAAEQYF.